These T cell receptor beta chains were read from a single sample in a study of cytomegalovirus exposure and HLA in healthy donors. Only in-frame clones appear in the TCRdb table, and some are missing; sequencing was by immunoSEQ multiplex PCR. The sample has 180,000 or so clones, roughly 80% seen once. The specimen was PBMCs. The receptors originated from a middle-aged woman in good health and CMV-seropositive. CDR3s include the opening cysteine and the closing phenylalanine or tryptophan. Size is stated for part of the rows, as once, few or many counts, or as a class when the clone is expanded.

TRBJ2-1 NA TRBV28 CATHPWGLAARRSYNEQFF
TRBJ2-7 NA TRBV28 CATQGTSYFYEQYF
TRBJ1-1 few TRBV9 CASSVGQGASEAFF
TRBJ2-7 NA TRBV30 CAWSVPSSGSREQYF
TRBJ1-1 NA TRBV28 CASSLRGGKAFF
TRBJ2-7 NA TRBV13 CASSGRQGFADF
NA NA TRBV28 CASRPSTSGVYEQYF
TRBJ2-7 few TRBV28 CASSGSGGARYEQYF
TRBJ1-2 NA TRBV10-3 CAINGIQGNYGYTF
TRBJ1-2 few TRBV5-1 CASSLSGYGYTF
TRBJ2-1 NA TRBV6-4 CASSRETSVYNEQFF
TRBJ2-2 NA TRBV7-3 CASSSLGQGVGELFF
TRBJ2-7 once TRBV6-1 CASRLGLAASYEQYF
TRBJ2-7 NA TRBV7-2 CASSLVSGVPSYEQYF
TRBJ1-5 NA TRBV28 CASSLVEQPQHF
TRBJ1-1 once TRBV5-1 CASSLGPQGARQNTEAFF
TRBJ1-5 NA TRBV2 CASRGGGQPQHF
TRBJ2-7 NA TRBV27 CASSDLTGSSYEQYF
TRBJ1-5 NA TRBV27 CASTKDSRSNQPQHF
TRBJ2-7 few TRBV7-9 CSSSPTDYEQYF
TRBJ1-5 NA TRBV7-9 CASSFDREDNQPQHF
TRBJ2-5 NA TRBV2 CASSGRRVGETQYF
TRBJ2-7 NA TRBV15 CATSRDSGRDYEQYF
TRBJ2-1 NA TRBV27 CASSPAGVTGGLPYNEQFF
TRBJ2-2 NA TRBV2 CASRLAATNTGELFF
TRBJ2-5 NA TRBV5-5 CASSLGGREETQYF
TRBJ1-4 NA TRBV4-2 CASHTGERDEKLFF
TRBJ1-1 NA TRBV25-1 CASSEMGQASEAFF
TRBJ1-4 NA TRBV4-3 CASSQGQLATNEKLFF
TRBJ2-7 NA TRBV28 CASSASGTPPYEQYF
TRBJ2-7 few TRBV28 CASSLGGTSSHEQYF
TRBJ1-4 NA TRBV5-1 CASSLTAVANEKLFF
TRBJ1-4 few TRBV28 CASTRQYVKEKLFF
TRBJ2-3 NA TRBV5-1 CASSLGAASTDTQYF
TRBJ1-5 NA TRBV9 CASSAGQGANQPQHF
TRBJ2-7 NA TRBV5-1 CASKGQGSAYEQYF
TRBJ2-7 NA TRBV6-5 CASSTLGGEYEQYF
TRBJ1-2 NA TRBV28 CASSLRTGAGYGYTF
TRBJ1-5 NA TRBV28 CASSPVKSDRGNQPQHF